This T cell receptor beta chain appears in the sequencing data of a study of shared T cell receptors in the human thymus. Profiled with immunoSEQ multiplex PCR; TCRdb holds only in-frame clones, not every one. The sample holds some 700,000 clones; 70% to 90% are singletons and the top ten take roughly 0.01%. The sample also formed part of further work on human thymus T cells.

Material: thymocytes. This TCR came from a girl less than two years old with a congenital heart defect.

The CDR3 spells CASSLLSTDTQYF. The CDR3 DNA reads TGTGCCAGCAGTTTATTATCCACAGATACGCAGTATTTT. V and J are TRBV27 and TRBJ2-3, with unresolved D. Trimming took off 1 base at V and 2 bases at J, with 4 bases between the two ends. Germline V CDR1 and CDR2: MNHEY, SMNVEV (reference sequence). CDR3 length equals 13 residues.